This T cell receptor beta chain was sequenced for a study of T cell repertoires in cytomegalovirus infection. Findings and limits, study-wide: HLA-C-restricted CMV-specific TCR beta clonotypes were dominant in the ex vivo response.

V gave up 1 base and J gave up 6 bases, with 15 bases separating them. The CDR3 loop spans 15 amino acids. Germline CDR1 and CDR2: LNHNV and YYDKDF (reference sequence). TCRdb reprocessed the reads with MiXCR, giving one entry per CDR3 protein. In the table there are around 320,000 distinct CDR3 sequences, more than 8% of which are singletons. This clonotype appeared many times. The antigen remains undetermined. This sequence originates from a human donor in good health (CMV status not recorded). Some clones in this sample may be carry-over from other donors' samples. The sequenced sample consisted of PBMCs. The chain recombines TRBV15 with TRBJ1-1, with D maybe TRBD1 (5 bases). CDR3 region: CATSRVGGRRAEAFF. CDR3 in DNA: TGTGCCACCAGCAGAGTTGGGGGAAGAAGAGCTGAAGCTTTCTTT. Using reference TRBV15 and TRBJ1-1 for the parts outside the CDR3, the full variable domain is DAMVIQNPRYQVTQFGKPVTLSCSQTLNHNVMYWYQQKSSQAPKLLFHYYDKDFNNEADTPDNFQSRRPNTSFCFLDIRSPGLGDTAMYLCATSRVGGRRAEAFFGQGTRLTVV.